What follows are 20 T cell receptor beta chains derived from one specimen sequenced in a study of regulatory T cells in long-lasting Graves disease. Noted time point: persistent/refractory GD, antithyroid drugs over 5 years with positive TRAb. After RNA was extracted from PBMCs, the TCR library was made from it. CDR3-region Arm-PCR and iRepertoire HTBI primers produced the TCR beta libraries. TCRdb independently ran MiXCR on the multiplex PCR reads; one entry per CDR3 protein. The table shows some 370,000 distinct CDR3 sequences, with less than 25% occurring only once. The material was peripheral blood mononuclear cells (PBMCs), obtained when the disease was refractory, from a patient treated with antithyroid drugs. Every receptor here comes from a female donor with Graves disease.

The sample holds a few counts of this clonotype. The CDR3 loop reads CASSLLGQGSYEQYF. The CDR3 DNA reads TGTGCCAGCAGTTTGCTGGGACAGGGCTCCTACGAGCAGTACTTC. The chain carries TRBV27 and TRBJ2-7, with 9 bases that match TRBD1. The length of the CDR3 is 15 residues. Losses at the gene ends were 3 bases for V and 0 bases for J; bases not matched to a gene: 3. The germline V gene has CDR1 MNHEY and CDR2 SMNVEV (reference sequence).

The rearrangement uses TRBV13 and TRBJ2-1, with a weak D call TRBD2 (5 bases). The CDR3 is 14 residues long. Between the trimmed V and J ends, which lost 1 base and 3 bases, there was a span of 7 bases. Germline CDR1 reads PRHDT; CDR2 reads FYEKMQ (reference sequence). The CDR3 bases are TGTGCCAGCAGCTTAGCACTAGTCTACAATGAGCAGTTCTTC. It specifies CASSLALVYNEQFF. The whole variable domain, remainder taken from reference TRBV13 and TRBJ2-1, is AAGVIQSPRHLIKEKRETATLKCYPIPRHDTVYWYQQGPGQDPQFLISFYEKMQSDKGSIPDRFSAQQFSDYHSELNMSSLELGDSALYFCASSLALVYNEQFFGPGTRLTVL.

This clonotype was detected ten times or more. The chain uses TRBV18 and TRBJ2-5; 10 bases fit TRBD1. Germline values: CDR1 KGHSH, CDR2 LQKENI. Trimming at V came to 2 bases and at J to 5 bases, leaving 2 bases not matched to a gene. This CDR3 contains 14 residues. The CDR3 nucleotides are TGTGCCAGCTCACCAGAGACAGGGGGCGAGACCCAGTACTTC. Protein sequence: CASSPETGGETQYF.

This clonotype was picked up a small number of times. The chain links TRBV6-2 or TRBV6-3 to TRBJ2-7; 9 bases line up with TRBD2. Germline V gene lookup returns CDR1 MNHEY and CDR2 SVGEGT. Trimming at V came to 4 bases and at J to 1 base, leaving 11 bases not matched to a gene. The CDR3 sequence is 17 residues long. CDR3 sequence reads: CASSLLDSGSKSYEQYF. The CDR3 nucleotides read TGTGCCAGCAGTTTACTCGATAGCGGGAGTAAGTCCTACGAGCAGTACTTC.

This clonotype showed up many times. CDR3 bases: TGTGCCAGCAGTCCGGGGACAGACCAAGAGACCCAGTACTTC. Its protein is CASSPGTDQETQYF. The J gene is TRBJ2-5, the V gene TRBV6-2 or TRBV6-3; 7 bases align to TRBD1. V lost 5 bases and J lost 0; bases outside the gene matches: 3. Germline assignment: CDR1 MNHEY and CDR2 SVGEGT. CDR3 length: 14 amino acids.

This clonotype was counted many times. V gene TRBV11-2 combines with J gene TRBJ2-7; 7 nucleotides agree with TRBD1. Unmatched junction bases numbered 9, after V lost 5 bases and J lost 5 bases. This CDR3 comprises 14 residues. Germline CDR1 reads SGHAT; CDR2 reads FQNNGV. CDR3 DNA: TGTGCCAGCAGCGAGACAGGGAATAGGCACGAGCAGTACTTC. Translating gives CASSETGNRHEQYF.

This clonotype was found many times. J is TRBJ2-5 and V is TRBV15; D unclear. V was shortened by 4 bases and J by 5 bases, with 8 bases between the two germline ends. Germline V CDR1 and CDR2: LNHNV, YYDKDF (reference sequence). The CDR3 is 12 amino acids. The CDR3 loop is CATSIALETQYF. In nucleotides, the CDR3 is TGTGCCACCAGCATTGCCCTGGAGACCCAGTACTTC. Full variable domain (rest looked up from reference TRBV15 and TRBJ2-5): DAMVIQNPRYQVTQFGKPVTLSCSQTLNHNVMYWYQQKSSQAPKLLFHYYDKDFNNEADTPDNFQSRRPNTSFCFLDIRSPGLGDTAMYLCATSIALETQYFGPGTRLLVL.

The V gene is TRBV20-1, the J gene TRBJ2-7, with a possible D match to TRBD1 (6 bases). CDR1 DFQATT and CDR2 SNEGSKA come from the germline V gene (reference sequence). With 3 bases removed from V and 3 bases from J, the gap between germline ends came to 6 bases. CDR3 size: 11 residues. The CDR3 region is CSARTGYEQYF. In nucleotides, the CDR3 is TGCAGTGCTAGGACAGGCTACGAGCAGTACTTC.

This clonotype appeared a few times. The J gene is TRBJ1-2, the V gene TRBV3-1; D may be TRBD1 (5 bases). The CDR3 length is 16 residues. Germline CDR1 is LGHDT and CDR2 is YNNKEL (reference sequence). Trimming stripped 2 bases from V and 4 bases from J, with 17 bases between. The CDR3 DNA reads as TGTGCCAGCAGCCAATCGCGGCGGGACGGGATCTATGGCTACACCTTC. Its protein product is CASSQSRRDGIYGYTF.

This clonotype appeared many times. The chain couples TRBV30 to TRBJ1-2; tentative D call: TRBD1 (5 bases). In germline, CDR1 is GTSNPN, CDR2 SVGIG (reference sequence). The CDR3 is 13 residues long. V was trimmed by 2 bases and J by 12 bases, leaving 19 bases between them. The CDR3 sequence: CAWSLMGTQGHTF. As DNA, the CDR3 is TGTGCCTGGAGTCTCATGGGGACGCAGGGCCACACCTTC.

This clonotype was recorded a few times. The chain has TRBV7-2 and TRBJ1-5, with 8 bases fitting TRBD1. This CDR3 region has 15 residues. V trimming: 5 bases; J trimming: 6 bases; junction bases outside the gene matches: 9. CDR1 SGHTA and CDR2 FQGNSA come from the germline V gene. The CDR3 DNA sequence: TGTGCCAGCAGCCCAGAGGGACAGGTGTTTCAGCCCCAGCATTTT. This sequence encodes CASSPEGQVFQPQHF. Full variable domain (missing parts from reference TRBV7-2 and TRBJ1-5): GAGVSQSPSNKVTEKGKDVELRCDPISGHTALYWYRQSLGQGLEFLIYFQGNSAPDKSGLPSDRFSAERTGGSVSTLTIQRTQQEDSAVYLCASSPEGQVFQPQHFGDGTRLSIL.

The V and J genes are TRBV19 and TRBJ2-1; D is uncertain. Germline assignment: CDR1 LNHDA and CDR2 SQIVND (reference sequence). Trimming removed 4 bases from V and 10 bases from J, with 17 bases in between. CDR3 length: 14 amino acids. The CDR3 bases are TGTGCCAGTAGTACACAGATCTCATCAGGAGAGCAGTTCTTC. Translated, it gives CASSTQISSGEQFF.

The chain is built from TRBV12-3 or TRBV12-4 and TRBJ1-1, with D unclear. The V gene lost 6 bases and the J gene lost 4 bases, with 6 bases spanning the gap. There are 11 residues in the CDR3. CDR3: CASSQSTEAFF. CDR3 nucleotide sequence: TGTGCCAGCAGCCAAAGCACTGAAGCTTTCTTT.

This clonotype has at least ten counts. An end of the junction differs from the germline gene, which may be a read error. V usage is TRBV30 and J usage is TRBJ1-4, with 7 bases that match TRBD2. The end of the DNA is better explained by TRBJ2-2, so the J call may be wrong. This CDR3 contains 14 residues. Germline CDR1 GTSNPN, CDR2 SVGIG (reference sequence). The CDR3 nucleotides are TGTGCCGGGAGCGGGACCGCCCGGCCCTTGGAGCTGTTTTTT. Translation: CAGSGTARPLELFF.

This clonotype was found many times. The rearrangement joins TRBV13 to TRBJ2-1; perhaps TRBD2 as D (6 bases). CDR1 is PRHDT and CDR2 is FYEKMQ in the germline V gene (reference sequence). The CDR3 consists of 15 residues. Trimming cost V 5 bases and J 1 base, with 12 bases left between them. Written as DNA, the CDR3 is TGTGCCAGCAGCGAAGGACTAAGGTCCTACAATGAGCAGTTCTTC. Translation gives CASSEGLRSYNEQFF.

The chain joins TRBV10-1 to TRBJ2-2, with 10 bases fitting TRBD2. Germline V lookup: CDR1 WNHNN, CDR2 SYGVQD (reference sequence). J lost 2 bases, V lost 6 bases, and 3 bases had no gene match. The CDR3 consists of 15 residues. CDR3 sequence: CASRSGRDNTGELFF. As DNA, the CDR3 is TGCGCCAGCAGGAGCGGGAGGGACAACACCGGGGAGCTGTTTTTT.

This clonotype was detected ten times or more. Relative to the germline gene, one junction end is altered; a read error may explain this. V usage is TRBV2 and J usage is TRBJ2-7, with D possibly matching TRBD1 (7 bases). Germline lookup yields CDR1 SNHLY and CDR2 FYNNEI. The length of the CDR3 is 15 residues. CDR3 region: CASREGQGGSYEQYF. CDR3 DNA: TGTGCCAGCAGAGAAGGGCAGGGGGGATCCTACGAGCAGTACTTC.

The chain couples TRBV6-2 or TRBV6-3 to TRBJ1-1, with no clear D. The CDR3 consists of 15 residues. V lost 6 bases to trimming and J lost 6 bases, with 20 bases between them. CDR1 and CDR2 from the germline V gene are MNHEY and SVGEGT. CDR3 nucleotide sequence: TGTGCCAGCAGATTAAGCTCCGGGGATAGCGCTGAAGCTTTCTTT. It codes for CASRLSSGDSAEAFF.

The chain is built from TRBV3-1 and TRBJ1-1, with D hard to call. V was pared by 3 bases and J by 4 bases, with 15 bases between. The CDR3 is 15 amino acids. From germline, CDR1 is LGHDT and CDR2 YNNKEL (reference sequence). CDR3 region: CASSQSGFDATEAFF. The CDR3 coding sequence is TGTGCCAGCAGCCAGAGTGGGTTCGATGCCACTGAAGCTTTCTTT.

This clonotype was recorded many times. In DNA form, the CDR3 reads TGTGCCTGGAGTGTTGGGGCTGGGGGCAATCAGCCCCAGCATTTT. Protein: CAWSVGAGGNQPQHF. The rearrangement joins TRBV30 to TRBJ1-5; D is perhaps TRBD1 (5 bases). Trimming stripped 0 bases from V and 2 bases from J, with 11 bases between. There are 15 residues in the CDR3. Germline CDR1 is GTSNPN and CDR2 is SVGIG (reference sequence).